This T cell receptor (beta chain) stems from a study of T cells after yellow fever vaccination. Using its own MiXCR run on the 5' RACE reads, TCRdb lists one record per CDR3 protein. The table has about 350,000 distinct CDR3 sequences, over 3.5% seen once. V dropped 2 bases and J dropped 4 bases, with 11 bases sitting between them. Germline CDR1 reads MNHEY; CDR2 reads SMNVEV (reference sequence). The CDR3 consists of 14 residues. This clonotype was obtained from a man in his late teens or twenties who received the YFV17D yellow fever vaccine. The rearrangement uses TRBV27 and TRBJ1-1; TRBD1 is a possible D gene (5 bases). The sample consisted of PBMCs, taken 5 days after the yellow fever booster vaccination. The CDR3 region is CASSLAGPVTEAFF. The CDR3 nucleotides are TGTGCCAGCAGTTTAGCGGGACCGGTCACTGAAGCTTTCTTT.